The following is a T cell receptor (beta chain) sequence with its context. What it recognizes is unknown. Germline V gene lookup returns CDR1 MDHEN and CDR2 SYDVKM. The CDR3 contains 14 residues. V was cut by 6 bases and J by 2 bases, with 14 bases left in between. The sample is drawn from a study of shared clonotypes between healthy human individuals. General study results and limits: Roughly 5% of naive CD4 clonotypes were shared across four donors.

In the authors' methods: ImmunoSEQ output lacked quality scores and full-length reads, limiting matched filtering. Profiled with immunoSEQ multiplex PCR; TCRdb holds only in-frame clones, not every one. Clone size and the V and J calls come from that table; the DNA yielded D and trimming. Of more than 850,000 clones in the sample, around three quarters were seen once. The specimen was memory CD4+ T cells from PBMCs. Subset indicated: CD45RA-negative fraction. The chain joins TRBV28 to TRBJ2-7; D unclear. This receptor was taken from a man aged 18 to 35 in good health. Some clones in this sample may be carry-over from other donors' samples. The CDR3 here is CASRKEMPPYEQYF. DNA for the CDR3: TGTGCCAGCAGAAAGGAGATGCCGCCCTACGAGCAGTACTTC.